These T cell receptor beta chains were read from a single sample in a study of identical twins. MiXCR, applied by TCRdb to the 5' RACE reads, yields one record per CDR3 protein. The sample contains around 280,000 distinct CDR3 sequences, about 8% of which appear only once. These data were also reused for a study on yellow fever vaccine responses in identical twins.

What was sequenced was memory (CD45RO+) T cells sorted from blood. The origin of the receptors is a woman under 30 in good health. CDR3s include the opening cysteine and the closing phenylalanine or tryptophan. The D gene is left open where the match is weak. Clone sizes are given selectively: once, few, many, or a class where the clone is expanded.

CDR3aa,CDR3nt,v_gene,j_gene,d_gene,abundance
CASSLFSGGQGQFF,TGTGCCAGCAGTTTATTCAGTGGGGGTCAGGGGCAGTTCTTC,TRBV12-3/TRBV12-4,TRBJ2-1,-,few
CASSYGRAETQYF,TGTGCCAGCAGCTACGGGCGGGCAGAGACCCAGTACTTC,TRBV5-6,TRBJ2-5,-,many
CANSPTGASGYTF,TGCGCCAACAGCCCGACGGGGGCGAGTGGCTACACCTTC,TRBV5-1,TRBJ1-2,-,-
CASGGGGPGKETQYF,TGTGCCTCTGGGGGGGGAGGGCCAGGGAAAGAGACCCAGTACTTC,TRBV25-1,TRBJ2-5,TRBD2,few
CATSRGGKRDTQYF,TGTGCCACCTCTCGGGGGGGGAAGAGGGATACGCAGTATTTT,TRBV13,TRBJ2-3,TRBD2,few
CASGQRWTKNIQYF,TGTGCCAGCGGTCAGCGGTGGACCAAAAACATTCAGTACTTC,TRBV28,TRBJ2-4,-,-
CASSPTSGKETQYF,TGTGCCAGCAGCCCTACTAGCGGTAAAGAGACCCAGTACTTC,TRBV5-6,TRBJ2-5,TRBD2,many
CASSRGTENQPQHF,TGTGCCAGCAGCCGCGGGACCGAGAATCAGCCCCAGCATTTT,TRBV16,TRBJ1-5,-,many
CATSDLLGQPYEQYF,TGTGCCACCAGTGATTTGCTGGGACAGCCCTACGAGCAGTACTTC,TRBV24-1,TRBJ2-7,TRBD1,few
CSAIDLSDRFEAFF,TGCAGTGCTATAGACCTCTCGGACAGATTTGAAGCTTTCTTT,TRBV20-1,TRBJ1-1,-,few
CASSFSPSGNTGELFF,TGCGCCAGCAGCTTTTCGCCTAGCGGAAACACCGGGGAGCTGTTTTTT,TRBV5-1,TRBJ2-2,TRBD2,many
CATSPRGVWTEAFF,TGTGCCACCAGCCCCAGGGGGGTCTGGACTGAAGCTTTCTTT,TRBV15,TRBJ1-1,TRBD1,many
CASSATRRTGTQLSGNTIYF,TGTGCCAGCAGTGCAACAAGGCGCACCGGGACCCAACTGTCTGGAAACACCATATATTTT,TRBV12-3/TRBV12-4,TRBJ1-3,-,many
CASSLDGRSGSKDEQYF,TGTGCCAGCAGCTTAGATGGGCGAAGCGGGAGTAAGGACGAGCAGTACTTC,TRBV13,TRBJ2-7,TRBD2,few
CASSLVKGGNTEAFF,TGCGCCAGCAGCTTGGTGAAGGGGGGAAACACTGAAGCTTTCTTT,TRBV5-1,TRBJ1-1,-,many
CATSRDSVGWGSSNQPQHF,TGTGCCACCAGCAGAGATTCAGTGGGATGGGGGTCTAGCAATCAGCCCCAGCATTTT,TRBV15,TRBJ1-5,-,many
CASSLGMVKGSQPQHF,TGTGCCAGCAGCTTAGGGATGGTAAAGGGATCGCAGCCCCAGCATTTT,TRBV7-2,TRBJ1-5,-,many
CASSFSGGAVDTQYF,TGTGCCAGCAGCTTTAGCGGGGGGGCCGTGGATACGCAGTATTTT,TRBV7-2,TRBJ2-3,TRBD2,few
CASRLAGAPGEQFF,TGTGCCAGCCGACTAGCGGGGGCCCCCGGCGAGCAGTTCTTC,TRBV2,TRBJ2-1,TRBD2,many
CASSPTRRRPGMAIQNEQFF,TGTGCCAGCAGTCCCACTCGAAGACGCCCAGGGATGGCAATACAGAATGAGCAGTTCTTC,TRBV7-6,TRBJ2-1,-,few
CASSETGNKNIQYF,TGTGCCAGCAGTGAGACCGGGAACAAAAACATTCAGTACTTC,TRBV2,TRBJ2-4,-,-
CSAREWTFF,TGCAGTGCTAGGGAATGGACTTTCTTT,TRBV20-1,TRBJ1-1,-,many
CASSFRGSTDTQYF,TGTGCCAGCAGTTTCCGTGGTAGCACAGATACGCAGTATTTT,TRBV28,TRBJ2-3,-,few
CASSLGLQPSHEQFF,TGTGCCAGCAGCTTAGGGCTACAGCCTAGCCATGAGCAGTTCTTC,TRBV7-2,TRBJ2-1,-,many
CASSQDWRGTQYF,TGTGCCAGCAGCCAAGACTGGCGGGGTACGCAGTATTTT,TRBV3-1,TRBJ2-3,-,-
CSATGTGGETNYGYTF,TGCAGTGCGACCGGGACAGGGGGCGAAACTAACTATGGCTACACCTTC,TRBV20-1,TRBJ1-2,TRBD1,-
CASRGLAGGLAGNNEQFF,TGTGCCAGCAGAGGACTAGCGGGGGGACTCGCAGGAAACAATGAGCAGTTCTTC,TRBV2,TRBJ2-1,TRBD2,-
CASSLSRSPSGGVTDTQYF,TGTGCCAGCAGCTTATCCCGATCTCCTAGCGGGGGGGTGACAGATACGCAGTATTTT,TRBV11-2,TRBJ2-3,TRBD2,many
CASSLDSIYEQYF,TGCGCCAGCAGCTTGGACTCTATCTACGAGCAGTACTTC,TRBV5-1,TRBJ2-7,-,-